These 25 T cell receptor beta chains were all obtained from the same sample, sequenced in a study of siplizumab effects on memory and regulatory T cells. The data were produced by immunoSEQ multiplex PCR, yet TCRdb's version contains in-frame clones alone and is incomplete. This sample yields roughly 120,000 clones, of which 80% to 95% are seen a single time; 1% to 1.5% belongs to the top ten. Sequencing used CD4+ T cells sorted from blood. Source of these receptors: a human donor in good health.

The chain has TRBV4-2 and TRBJ1-2, with a possible D match to TRBD1 (5 bases). This CDR3 comprises 14 residues. Trimming left V 0 bases short and J 6 bases short, with 11 bases between. Germline V gene sequence: CDR1 LGHNA, CDR2 YNFKEQ. The CDR3 nucleotides are TGTGCCAGCAGCCAAGATGGCCAGGGTCATGGCTACACCTTC. Encoded protein: CASSQDGQGHGYTF.

V is TRBV5-1 and J is TRBJ1-2, with 9 bases fitting TRBD1. Trimming removed 4 bases from V and 6 bases from J; junction bases left unmatched: 4. Germline V gene data show CDR1 as SGHRS and CDR2 as YFSETQ. The CDR3 contains 13 residues. The CDR3 reads CASSPRTGDGYTF. Written as DNA, the CDR3 is TGCGCCAGCAGCCCGCGGACAGGGGATGGCTACACCTTC.

This clone has only one observation. The rearrangement joins TRBV18 to TRBJ1-2; no clear D. The V end lost 1 base, the J end lost 2 bases, and 8 bases lay between the germline ends. Per germline, CDR1 KGHSH and CDR2 LQKENI. The CDR3 is made up of 14 amino acids. DNA of the CDR3: TGTGCCAGCTCACCACTCTTGGGCAACTATGGCTACACCTTC. This translates into CASSPLLGNYGYTF.

A single count supports this clone. The chain uses TRBV27 and TRBJ1-2, with D unclear. Deletions cut 5 bases from V and 0 bases from J, with 13 bases between. Germline loops: CDR1 MNHEY, CDR2 SMNVEV (reference sequence). This CDR3 comprises 15 residues. The CDR3 nucleotides read TGTGCCAGCAGTCCCGATACCGGTTCTAACTATGGCTACACCTTC. Residues: CASSPDTGSNYGYTF.

J is TRBJ2-7 and V is TRBV18; D ambiguous. Between the trimmed V and J ends, which lost 2 bases and 3 bases, there was a span of 8 bases. Germline V gene sequence: CDR1 KGHSH, CDR2 LQKENI. There are 13 residues in the CDR3. The CDR3 sequence is CASSPGSGYEQYF. CDR3 DNA sequence: TGTGCCAGCTCACCAGGGTCCGGCTACGAGCAGTACTTC.

V and J are TRBV9 and TRBJ1-6; possibly TRBD1 for D (5 bases). The germline V and J ends were trimmed by 0 bases and 10 bases, with 14 bases remaining between them. CDR1 SGDLS and CDR2 YYNGEE come from the germline V gene. The CDR3 totals 15 residues. The CDR3 protein is CASSVGRQTSSPLHF. The CDR3 DNA follows: TGTGCCAGCAGCGTAGGTCGACAGACCTCCTCACCCCTCCACTTT. Full variable domain (outside the CDR3, taken from reference TRBV9 and TRBJ1-6): DSGVTQTPKHLITATGQRVTLRCSPRSGDLSVYWYQQSLDQGLQFLIQYYNGEERAKGNILERFSAQQFPDLHSELNLSSLELGDSALYFCASSVGRQTSSPLHFGNGTRLTVT.

The chain is built from TRBV10-3 and TRBJ2-7; 14 nucleotides line up with TRBD2. The CDR3 sequence is 15 residues long. Trimming took 7 bases from V and 5 from J; bases not matched to a gene: 7. Germline-derived CDR1 and CDR2 are ENHRY and SYGVKD. The CDR3 DNA sequence: TGTGCCATCACCTCGACTAGCGGGAGGGCAAACGAGCAGTACTTC. This translates into CAITSTSGRANEQYF.

V and J are TRBV4-1 and TRBJ2-1; either TRBD1 or TRBD2 may supply D (6 bases each). The V gene lost 0 bases and the J gene lost 4 bases, with 19 bases spanning the gap. CDR1 and CDR2 (germline): MGHRA, YSYEKL. This CDR3 is 18 amino acids long. CDR3 loop: CASSQEGGRGDRYNEQFF. CDR3 in DNA: TGCGCCAGCAGCCAAGAGGGGGGCAGGGGAGATAGGTACAATGAGCAGTTCTTC.

This chain joins TRBV2 and TRBJ2-3, with 8 bases identical to TRBD2. Germline V gives CDR1 SNHLY, CDR2 FYNNEI. This CDR3 is built from 15 residues. J lost 4 bases, V lost 6 bases, and 9 bases had no gene match. CDR3 loop: CASREGRGGSDTQYF. Here the CDR3 DNA reads TGTGCCAGCAGGGAGGGACGGGGGGGATCAGATACGCAGTATTTT.

V and J are TRBV2 and TRBJ1-3; D may be TRBD1 (6 bases). The CDR3 sequence is 15 residues long. CDR1 is SNHLY and CDR2 is FYNNEI in the germline V gene. The V and J ends lost 7 bases and 1 base respectively, with 14 bases between them. The chain's CDR3 is CASTSGGRSGNTIYF. As DNA, the CDR3 is TGTGCCAGCACCTCGGGGGGGCGGTCTGGAAACACCATATATTTT.

This chain connects TRBV6-1 to TRBJ2-6; D not certain. V shed 7 bases and J shed 0 bases, with 10 bases lying between them. Germline loops: CDR1 MNHNS, CDR2 SASEGT. There are 15 residues in the CDR3. CDR3 sequence (DNA): TGTGCCAGCAACCCTCGATCCTCTGGGGCCAACGTCCTGACTTTC. Amino acid sequence: CASNPRSSGANVLTF.

This chain joins TRBV5-4 and TRBJ2-1, with D perhaps TRBD2 (6 bases). Per germline, CDR1 SGHNT and CDR2 YYREEE (reference sequence). This CDR3 region has 14 residues. V was trimmed by 4 bases and J by 7 bases, leaving 15 bases between them. CDR3 coding DNA: TGTGCCAGCAGCCTCCCGGGAGCTACGAATGAGCAGTTCTTC. As protein: CASSLPGATNEQFF. The full variable domain, completed using reference TRBV5-4 and TRBJ2-1, is ETGVTQSPTHLIKTRGQQVTLRCSSQSGHNTVSWYQQALGQGPQFIFQYYREEENGRGNFPPRFSGLQFPNYSSELNVNALELDDSALYLCASSLPGATNEQFFGPGTRLTVL.

J is TRBJ1-5 and V is TRBV2; 8 bases fit TRBD1. The V gene end was trimmed by 6 bases and the J gene end by 3 bases; junction bases not matched to a gene: 4. This CDR3 region has 14 residues. The germline gives CDR1 SNHLY, CDR2 FYNNEI. In DNA form, the CDR3 reads TGTGCCAGCAGCGGGACAGGACTCAATCAGCCCCAGCATTTT. Its translation: CASSGTGLNQPQHF.

V and J are TRBV2 and TRBJ2-1, with 7 bases that match TRBD2. V lost 4 bases to trimming and J lost 10 bases; unmatched junction nucleotides: 1. The CDR3 extends over 11 amino acids. Looked up from germline, CDR1 is SNHLY and CDR2 is FYNNEI. DNA of the CDR3: TGTGCCAGCAGTGGACTAGCAGAGCAGTTCTTC. It yields the protein CASSGLAEQFF.

As concerns this clone: At one of its ends the junction is not consistent with the germline gene, which may arise from a read error. Other nucleotide sequences from this sample produce the same CDR3. The chain carries TRBV2 and TRBJ1-1, with a tentative D call TRBD1 (5 bases). CDR3 length: 13 amino acids. Germline values: CDR1 SNHLY, CDR2 FYNNEI. The DNA of the CDR3 is TGCGCCAGCAAAGAGGGGAGAAGCACTGAAGCTTTCTTT. Translating gives CASKEGRSTEAFF.

V and J are TRBV9 and TRBJ1-1; D perhaps matches TRBD1 (5 bases). This CDR3 region has 15 residues. Germline values: CDR1 SGDLS, CDR2 YYNGEE. V gave up 0 bases and J gave up 1 base, with 10 bases separating them. This CDR3 is CASSVGAGWNTEAFF. CDR3 bases: TGTGCCAGCAGCGTAGGGGCAGGGTGGAACACTGAAGCTTTCTTT. The variable domain in full, completed from reference TRBV9 and TRBJ1-1, reads DSGVTQTPKHLITATGQRVTLRCSPRSGDLSVYWYQQSLDQGLQFLIQYYNGEERAKGNILERFSAQQFPDLHSELNLSSLELGDSALYFCASSVGAGWNTEAFFGQGTRLTVV.

The chain uses TRBV7-8 and TRBJ1-4; no reliable D call. CDR3 length: 14 residues. Trimming took 1 base from V and 7 from J, leaving 10 bases between them. From germline, CDR1 is SGHVS and CDR2 FQNEAQ. The CDR3 DNA reads TGTGCCAGCAGCTTAGTTGCAGGAGTTGAAAAACTGTTTTTT. The encoded protein is CASSLVAGVEKLFF.

V and J are TRBV27 and TRBJ1-4, with 8 positions matching TRBD1. This CDR3 region has 15 residues. Germline V gene data show CDR1 as MNHEY and CDR2 as SMNVEV (reference sequence). Losses at the gene ends were 3 bases for V and 7 bases for J; bases not matched to a gene: 7. The CDR3 sequence is CASSLRWTGSEKLFF. Written as DNA, the CDR3 is TGTGCCAGCAGTTTGAGGTGGACAGGGAGTGAAAAACTGTTTTTT.

The chain carries TRBV2 and TRBJ1-5; D is possibly TRBD1 (6 bases). The CDR3 totals 16 residues. Germline-derived CDR1 and CDR2 are SNHLY and FYNNEI. V lost 3 bases to trimming and J lost 1 base, with 13 bases between them. The CDR3: CASSDPLQGSNQPQHF. Here the CDR3 DNA reads TGTGCCAGCAGTGACCCCCTACAGGGAAGCAATCAGCCCCAGCATTTT.

This clone showed up just once. CDR3 protein: CASSYTNSYNEQFF. DNA of the CDR3: TGTGCCAGCAGCTATACAAACTCCTACAATGAGCAGTTCTTC. The rearrangement uses TRBV5-6 and TRBJ2-1, with D uncertain. This CDR3 has 14 residues. Trimming stripped 3 bases from V and 0 bases from J, with 7 bases between. Germline CDR1 reads SGHDT; CDR2 reads YYEEEE.

The gene calls are TRBV27 and TRBJ1-1, with 8 bases fitting TRBD1. Germline V CDR1 and CDR2: MNHEY, SMNVEV (reference sequence). CDR3 length: 13 residues. V lost 6 bases, J lost 4 bases, and 4 bases stayed unmatched. Written as DNA, the CDR3 is TGTGCCAGCAGCCGACAGGGGAGCACTGAAGCTTTCTTT. It yields the protein CASSRQGSTEAFF.

The chain is built from TRBV5-1 and TRBJ2-5, with TRBD1 identical over 8 bases. V dropped 4 bases and J dropped 5; count of bases not matched to a gene: 4. Per the germline V gene, CDR1 is SGHRS and CDR2 is YFSETQ. The length of the CDR3 is 13 residues. The CDR3 loop reads CASSTGGRETQYF. Written as DNA, the CDR3 is TGCGCCAGCAGCACAGGGGGGCGGGAGACCCAGTACTTC.

The chain is built from TRBV4-1 and TRBJ1-1, with 7 positions matching TRBD1. Per germline, CDR1 MGHRA and CDR2 YSYEKL. The J segment lost 1 base and the V segment lost 3 bases, leaving 8 bases of the junction unmatched. This CDR3 contains 16 residues. The CDR3 protein is CASSQDFRGANTEAFF. The CDR3 DNA follows: TGCGCCAGCAGCCAGGATTTCAGGGGGGCGAACACTGAAGCTTTCTTT.

The V and J genes are TRBV18 and TRBJ2-7; no clear D. The CDR3 sequence is 12 residues long. The V gene's germline CDR1 is KGHSH and CDR2 LQKENI. Trimming removed 1 base from V and 3 bases from J, with 4 bases in between. The CDR3 DNA reads TGTGCCAGCTCACCACAGGACTACGAGCAGTACTTC. Residues: CASSPQDYEQYF.

The chain links TRBV6-5 to TRBJ1-2; weak D call: TRBD1 (5 bases). Germline V CDR1 and CDR2: MNHEY, SVGAGI. This CDR3 is 14 amino acids long. Trimming took 6 bases from V and 1 from J, leaving 12 bases between them. CDR3 coding DNA: TGTGCCAGCAGCCGGGACGGAGGTAACTATGGCTACACCTTC. This codes for CASSRDGGNYGYTF.